One sample yielded the 9 T cell receptor beta chains listed below, sequenced in a study of T cell clones after liver transplantation. The protocol was immunoSEQ multiplex PCR, while the TCRdb copy is restricted to in-frame clones and leaves out a portion. The sample lists around 4,800 clones, 25% to 30% occurring once. These receptors have no known antigen. Alloreactive TCRbeta sequences came from sequencing proliferating CFSE-low cells in the MLR. The specimen was CD4+ T cells from cultured PBMCs. These TCRs come from a human patient who received a liver transplant. A share of the T cells may be of graft donor origin.

This clone appeared a few times. In DNA, the CDR3 is TGTGCCAGCAGCTTTTTGCAGGATAATTCACCCCTCCACTTT. Its protein is CASSFLQDNSPLHF. The chain joins TRBV7-2 to TRBJ1-6; D is ambiguous. Trimming took off 3 bases at V and 5 bases at J, with 8 bases between the two ends. Germline CDR1 is SGHTA and CDR2 is FQGNSA. This CDR3 comprises 14 residues.

Concerning this clone itself: The likely explanation is a read error, given a far larger clone one base away. The rearrangement links TRBV18 to TRBJ2-3; D not certain. The CDR3 spans 13 residues. Germline values: CDR1 KGHSH, CDR2 LQKENI. The CDR3 is CASSPGITDTHYF. The CDR3 nucleotides are TGTGCCAGCTCACCGGGAATCACAGATACGCATTATTTT.

V is TRBV18 and J is TRBJ2-5; D not resolved. CDR1 and CDR2 from the germline V gene are KGHSH and LQKENI. Trimming took off 3 bases at V and 4 bases at J, with 12 bases between the two ends. This CDR3 has 14 residues. The CDR3 nucleotides read TGTGCCAGCTCACCTACTTCTTTTGGAGAGACCCAGTACTTC. Translation: CASSPTSFGETQYF.

The genes are TRBV7-3 and TRBJ1-2; D possibly corresponds to TRBD1 (6 bases). Germline V gene data show CDR1 as SGHTA and CDR2 as FQGTGA. This CDR3 region has 15 residues. Between the trimmed V and J ends, which lost 2 bases and 4 bases, there was a span of 14 bases. The DNA for the CDR3 is TGTGCCAGCAGCTTAGCCTGGAACAGGGTCTATGGCTACACCTTC. Amino acid sequence: CASSLAWNRVYGYTF.

This clone was seen more than once but under ten times. This chain uses TRBV2 with TRBJ2-5; D not certain. The CDR3 sequence is 12 residues long. With 0 bases removed from V and 5 bases from J, the gap between germline ends came to 4 bases. The germline gives CDR1 SNHLY, CDR2 FYNNEI. CDR3 sequence (DNA): TGTGCCAGCAGTGAAGCGGGGGAGACCCAGTACTTC. It translates to CASSEAGETQYF.

This clone was detected a few times. The rearrangement links TRBV11-1 to TRBJ1-2, with D possibly being TRBD1 (6 bases). The CDR3 loop spans 16 amino acids. Germline assignment: CDR1 SGHAT and CDR2 FQDESV (reference sequence). Trimming took 1 base from V and 4 from J, leaving 16 bases between them. CDR3 in DNA: TGTGCCAGCAGCTTAGATAACAGGGCCTTCGCCTATGGCTACACCTTC. Translation: CASSLDNRAFAYGYTF.

V and J are TRBV7-1 and TRBJ1-2; no firm D call. TRBV7-1 is labeled an ORF, and its function is uncertain. V lost 5 bases and J 4 bases, leaving 23 bases between the germline ends. This CDR3 region has 17 residues. The CDR3 sequence: CASSQFNHEGKIYGYTF. The CDR3, as DNA: TGTGCCAGCAGCCAGTTTAATCACGAGGGAAAGATCTATGGCTACACCTTC.

V usage is TRBV6-5 and J usage is TRBJ1-2; no clear D gene. The CDR3 is made up of 13 amino acids. Per germline, CDR1 MNHEY and CDR2 SVGAGI. V was shortened by 6 bases and J by 4 bases, with 12 bases between the two germline ends. The CDR3 is CASSRTAIYGYTF. The CDR3 bases are TGTGCCAGCAGCCGGACGGCGATCTATGGCTACACCTTC.

This chain joins TRBV7-2 and TRBJ2-5, with D unclear. The closer fit of TRBJ2-7 to the DNA end suggests the J call may be wrong. Germline lookup yields CDR1 SGHTA and CDR2 FQGNSA. This CDR3 contains 13 residues. The CDR3 sequence is CASSSRGGYEQYF. In DNA, the CDR3 is TGTGCCAGCAGCTCCCGCGGCGGTTACGAGCAGTACTTC.